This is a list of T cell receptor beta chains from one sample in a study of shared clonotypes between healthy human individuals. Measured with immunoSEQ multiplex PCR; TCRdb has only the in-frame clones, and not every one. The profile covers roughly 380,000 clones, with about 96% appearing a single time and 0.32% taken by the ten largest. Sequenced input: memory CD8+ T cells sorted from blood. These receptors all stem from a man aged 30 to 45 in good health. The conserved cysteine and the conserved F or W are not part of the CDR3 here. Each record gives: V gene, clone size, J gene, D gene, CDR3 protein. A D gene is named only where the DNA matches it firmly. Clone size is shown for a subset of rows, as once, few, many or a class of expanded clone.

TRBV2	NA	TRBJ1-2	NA	ASSGTAQNYGYT
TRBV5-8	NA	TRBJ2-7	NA	ASSLDGTGRSYEQY
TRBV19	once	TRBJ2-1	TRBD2	ASSGRAGGPGEQF
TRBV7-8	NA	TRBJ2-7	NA	ASSLTRYEQY
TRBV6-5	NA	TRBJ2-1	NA	ASSYSRAGSYNEQF
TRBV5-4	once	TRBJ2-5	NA	ASSLEVQETQY
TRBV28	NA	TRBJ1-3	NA	ASRSGNTIY
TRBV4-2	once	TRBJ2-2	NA	ASSPRGAGELF
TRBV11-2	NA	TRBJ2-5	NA	ASKRTSRQETQY
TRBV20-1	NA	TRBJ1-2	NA	SARTMGYT
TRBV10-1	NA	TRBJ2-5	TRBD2	ASSVGLAGETQY
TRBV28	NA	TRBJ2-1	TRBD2	ASSLGWTSGRSNEQF
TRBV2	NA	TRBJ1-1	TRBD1	ASSRGQAYNTEAF
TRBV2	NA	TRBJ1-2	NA	ASRGGGGYGYT
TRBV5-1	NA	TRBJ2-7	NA	ASSLEGGIYEQY
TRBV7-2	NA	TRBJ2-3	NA	ASRPRLSRGGTDTQY
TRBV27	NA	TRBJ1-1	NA	ASSLTGNMNTEAF
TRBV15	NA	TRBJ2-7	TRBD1	ATSRPGQGAYEQY
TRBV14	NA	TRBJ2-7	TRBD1	ASSQEGLGQGAFGEQY
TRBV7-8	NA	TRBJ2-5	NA	ASSGRTRQETQY
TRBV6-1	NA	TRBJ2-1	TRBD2	ASSEDPGGQQF
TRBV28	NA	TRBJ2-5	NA	ASIPRDGRQETQY
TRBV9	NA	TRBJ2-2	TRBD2	ASSVVTSGSPGELF
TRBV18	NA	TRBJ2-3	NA	ASSPRERADTQY
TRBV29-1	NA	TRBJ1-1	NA	SVAGDTEAF
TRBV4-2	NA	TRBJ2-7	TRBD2	ASSQATSPYEQY
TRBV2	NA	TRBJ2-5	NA	ASRLGQETQY
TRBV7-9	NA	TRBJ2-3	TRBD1	ASSLQWTGPSTDTQY
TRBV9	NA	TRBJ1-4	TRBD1	ASSVTGGNEKLF
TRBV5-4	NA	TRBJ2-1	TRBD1	ASSLLQGNYNEQF
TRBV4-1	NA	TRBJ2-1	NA	ASSRYGREPTYEQF